The TCR beta chain described here comes from a study of T cell responses to AZD1222 COVID-19 vaccine. Study-level results: Across the whole spike, CD4 TCRs peaked at regions 160-218 and 743-854.

Only in-frame clones appear in the TCRdb table, and some are missing; sequencing was by immunoSEQ multiplex PCR. The sample has about 160,000 clones, about nine tenths seen once. The CDR3 length is 13 residues. With 6 bases removed from V and 4 bases from J, the gap between germline ends came to 10 bases. The germline V gene encodes CDR1 ENHRY and CDR2 SYGVKD. Some second doses came at about 4 weeks and others at about 12 weeks; these were pooled. Concerning this clone itself: Its antigen remains unknown.

This receptor was obtained from an adult who received the AZD1222 COVID-19 vaccine. The chain employs TRBV10-3 and TRBJ1-3; the D gene is possibly TRBD1 (6 bases). Here the sequenced sample was peripheral blood, taken 28 days after the second AZD1222 dose. CDR3 nucleotide sequence: TGTGCCATCAGGGCAGGGGACGGAAACACCATATATTTT. It translates to CAIRAGDGNTIYF.